This TCR beta chain stems from a study of vaccination effects on CD4 cells after COVID-19. This clone has a handful of counts. Its target is not known. The CDR3 contains 15 residues. Trimming took off 0 bases at V and 5 bases at J, with 12 bases between the two ends. Germline V gene sequence: CDR1 SGHRS, CDR2 YFSETQ. TCRdb's table, derived via immunoSEQ multiplex PCR, lists solely in-frame clones and lacks some. The table records around 41,000 clones, about four fifths of them present only once. The authors isolated CD4+ T cells after nine to eleven days of culture. The clonotype was recovered from a human donor who received a COVID-19 vaccine. This chain uses TRBV5-1 with TRBJ2-1; a possible D gene is TRBD1 (5 bases). Here the sequenced sample was CD4+ T cells from PBMCs cultured without peptide, taken before COVID-19 vaccination. Here the CDR3 reads CASSLVPGMNNEQFF. CDR3 in DNA: TGCGCCAGCAGCTTGGTTCCAGGGATGAACAATGAGCAGTTCTTC.